This TCR beta chain came from a study of blood T cell repertoires in COVID-19 (dated by TCRdb to about 2020). Concerning the study at large: The collaborator samples originated in the United States, Italy and Spain and spanned the acute and convalescent phases of COVID-19. The material from the prospective study consisted of cDNA or gDNA derived from T cells, B-cell-depleted T cells, or PBMCs. Subjects who had been exposed to COVID-19, were actively infected with it, or had recovered from it provided the deeply sampled blood TCRbeta repertoires that made up the dataset. The repertoires were released in a freely available public database intended as a resource for research on the immune response to SARS-CoV-2. The samples were drawn from two sources: the first 160 participants of the ongoing ImmuneRACE study, and 1,200 or so subjects contributed by 6 global collaborators. Sample metadata almost always included a de-identified subject ID, COVID-19 status, age in years and sex. Where HLA class I and class II types were available, the types were taken from metadata supplied by the sample provider, not from assay-based typing.

Regarding this clone: It lacks a known antigen. Per-base qualities were not stored, and no clone one base away is much larger.

For CDR1 and CDR2, the germline V gene lists SNHLY and FYNNEI. The junction carries 12 bases between V and J, which are trimmed by 7 bases and 2 bases respectively. The CDR3 contains 13 residues, cysteine and phenylalanine counted. The entry retains the CDR3 DNA only, 39 bases that are in frame from base 1. One collaborating source in Seattle enrolled patients during active infection and followed them longitudinally through the course of disease. The collaborating institutions used their own protocols to collect whole blood in K2EDTA tubes. For TCRbeta analysis, collaborators shipped samples as frozen whole blood, isolated PBMCs, or DNA extracted from either of those sample types. Overall study results and their limits: Clinical and demographic metadata were provided uncurated, with the amount varying by source and participant.

The immunoSEQ Assay, a bias-controlled multiplex PCR, was used to amplify TCRbeta CDR3 regions from genomic DNA. Turning to the authors' computational methods: The number of nucleated cells in each sample was estimated from the amplification of reference gene primers within the assay. To quantify the absolute abundance of each unique TCRbeta CDR3 rearrangement, sequence reads were collapsed and filtered. For each sample, productive Simpson clonality was calculated by taking the square root of Simpson's diversity index across productive rearrangements. The immuneACCESS repertoire file appears here via TCRdb, limited to in-frame rearrangements. These files lack a portion of the clones; in checked studies, under half of the deficit traces to unresolved V genes, and the cause of the others is not known. Clone size and the V and J calls come from that table; the DNA yielded D and trimming. Counted in this sample were 250,000 to 350,000 clones; 90% to 95% of them appeared once. The ten largest clonotypes hold over 2% of the sample.

The sample consisted of peripheral blood. This sequence was found in a woman aged 25 to 39 with COVID-19, enrolled during active disease. Recombination joined TRBV2 with TRBJ2-7; the D gene is unclear. The CDR3: CASISSGTYEQYF. The nucleotide sequence is given as TGTGCCAGCATCTCCTCGGGTACCTACGAGCAGTACTTC.